The clone carrying this TCR beta chain was picked up many times. The CDR3 is made up of 15 amino acids. CDR1 is SQVTM, CDR2 ANQGSEA, per germline. The germline V and J ends were trimmed by 0 bases and 2 bases, with 14 bases remaining between them. The data originate from a study of T-cell reconstitution after alpha-beta-depleted transplantation in children. Preparation of the TCRbeta library was carried out with unique molecular identifiers. TCRdb re-called the PCR reads with MiXCR, one entry per CDR3 protein. The data hold some 840,000 distinct CDR3 sequences, with around 15% observed a single time. This TCR came from a male patient aged 10 to 17 who had a stem cell transplant for acute lymphoblastic leukemia, so the T cells may come from the graft donor. This chain uses TRBV29-1 with TRBJ2-7; D ambiguous. Specimen: PBMCs, mostly from graft donor cells, collected 360 days after TCRalphabeta/CD19-depleted stem cell transplant. The CDR3 spells CSVEEPRGNTYEQYF. CDR3 DNA: TGCAGCGTTGAAGAACCCCGCGGAAACACCTACGAGCAGTACTTC.